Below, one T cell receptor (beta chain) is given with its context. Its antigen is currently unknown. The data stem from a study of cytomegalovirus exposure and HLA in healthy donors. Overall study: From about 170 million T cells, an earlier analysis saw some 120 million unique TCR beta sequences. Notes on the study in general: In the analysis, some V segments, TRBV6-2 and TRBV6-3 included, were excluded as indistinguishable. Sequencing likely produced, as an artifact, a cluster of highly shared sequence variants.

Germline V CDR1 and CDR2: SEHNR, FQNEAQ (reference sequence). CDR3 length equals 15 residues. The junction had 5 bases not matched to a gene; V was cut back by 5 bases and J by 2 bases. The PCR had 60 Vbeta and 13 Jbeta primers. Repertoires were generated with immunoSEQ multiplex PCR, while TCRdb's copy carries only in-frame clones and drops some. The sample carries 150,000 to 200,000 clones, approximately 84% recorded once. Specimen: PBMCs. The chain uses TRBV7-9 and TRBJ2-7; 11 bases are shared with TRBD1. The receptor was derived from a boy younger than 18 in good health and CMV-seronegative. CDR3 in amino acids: CASSPRGQGAYEQYF. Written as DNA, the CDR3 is TGTGCCAGCAGCCCGAGGGGACAGGGGGCCTACGAGCAGTACTTC.